This TCR beta chain was observed in a study of blood T cells in healthy people across ages. The CDR3 contains 13 residues. With 1 base removed from V and 3 bases from J, the gap between germline ends came to 8 bases. CDR1 is SGHRS, CDR2 YFSETQ, per germline. A second PCR, run for roughly 7 to 11 cycles, used a sample-barcoded 5' primer plus a J-beta primer mix. A single record per CDR3 protein comes from TCRdb applying MiXCR to the 5' RACE reads. The sample consists of hundreds of thousands of distinct CDR3 sequences, 25% to 30% of them appearing once. The sequenced sample was blood. V usage is TRBV5-1 and J usage is TRBJ2-7; a possible D gene is TRBD1 (5 bases). This clonotype originated in a woman older than 75 in good health. The DNA of the CDR3 is TGCGCCAGCAGCTTGACAGGAAACTACGAGCAGTACTTC. Translated, it gives CASSLTGNYEQYF. Full variable domain (remainder filled in from reference TRBV5-1 and TRBJ2-7): KAGVTQTPRYLIKTRGQQVTLSCSPISGHRSVSWYQQTPGQGLQFLFEYFSETQRNKGNFPGRFSGRQFSNSRSEMNVSTLELGDSALYLCASSLTGNYEQYFGPGTRLTVT.